This T cell receptor beta chain was obtained from a study of OX40 agonist ivuxolimab in advanced cancers. Assay: immunoSEQ multiplex PCR; the TCRdb copy retains only in-frame clones and omits some. The table includes fewer than 30,000 clones, approximately 85% detected once. V was shortened by 5 bases and J by 4 bases, with 12 bases between the two germline ends. This CDR3 comprises 14 residues. Germline lookup yields CDR1 LNHDA and CDR2 SQIVND (reference sequence). The TCR comes from an adult with an advanced solid tumor such as melanoma, head and neck, liver or kidney cancer. The chain is built from TRBV19 and TRBJ1-3; perhaps TRBD1 as D (5 bases). The sample was CD4+ or CD8+ T cells sorted from blood, taken in a trial of the OX40 agonist ivuxolimab. This CDR3 reads CASSFPGPGNTIYF. The CDR3 DNA reads TGTGCCAGTAGTTTCCCGGGACCCGGAAACACCATATATTTT. The full variable domain, completed using reference TRBV19 and TRBJ1-3, is DGGITQSPKYLFRKEGQNVTLSCEQNLNHDAMYWYRQDPGQGLRLIYYSQIVNDFQKGDIAEGYSVSREKKESFPLTVTSAQKNPTAFYLCASSFPGPGNTIYFGEGSWLTVV.